Presented here are 10 T cell receptor beta chains from one specimen sequenced in a study of sequential checkpoint blockade in melanoma. Treatment here: randomized to nivolumab then ipilimumab (arm A) or the reverse (arm B). Measured with immunoSEQ multiplex PCR; TCRdb has only the in-frame clones, and not every one. Seen here are 10,000 to 13,000 clones, around 69% observed once, and the top ten hold approximately 30%. This specimen was CD8+ T cells sorted from blood (inferred from file names), taken from a patient given nivolumab and ipilimumab in sequence. These receptors all come from a human donor with melanoma.

This clone was seen a handful of times. This rearrangement joins TRBV27 to TRBJ2-2; D is unresolved. The CDR3 runs to 13 residues. V was cut by 3 bases and J by 1 base, with 3 bases left in between. Germline loops: CDR1 MNHEY, CDR2 SMNVEV (reference sequence). The CDR3 DNA is TGTGCCAGCAGTTTTCTGAACACCGGGGAGCTGTTTTTT. It codes for CASSFLNTGELFF.

The J gene is TRBJ2-7, the V gene TRBV2; the match to TRBD1 covers 10 bases. CDR1 and CDR2 from the germline V gene are SNHLY and FYNNEI. The CDR3 runs to 15 residues. Trimming at V came to 6 bases and at J to 4 bases, leaving 9 bases not matched to a gene. In DNA, the CDR3 is TGTGCCAGCAGCGATTTCGGGACAGGGGCTTACGAGCAGTACTTC. Translated: CASSDFGTGAYEQYF.

The V call is TRBV4-1, the J call TRBJ2-7, with 9 bases identical to TRBD1. Germline-derived CDR1 and CDR2 are MGHRA and YSYEKL. The J segment lost 3 bases and the V segment lost 4 bases, leaving 13 bases of the junction unmatched. The CDR3 consists of 17 residues. This chain's CDR3 is CASSPSPGTGIVYEQYF. The CDR3 nucleotides read TGCGCCAGCAGCCCAAGCCCCGGGACAGGGATAGTCTACGAGCAGTACTTC.

V and J are TRBV7-9 and TRBJ2-1; 8 bases map to TRBD1. This CDR3 comprises 16 residues. V was pared by 2 bases and J by 7 bases, with 10 bases of the junction left unmatched. CDR1 is SEHNR and CDR2 is FQNEAQ in the germline V gene (reference sequence). The CDR3 DNA sequence: TGTGCCAGCAGCTTATTGAGGACAGGGAGGAAAAATGAGCAGTTCTTC. Translating it yields CASSLLRTGRKNEQFF.

This rearrangement joins TRBV7-9 to TRBJ1-1, with TRBD1 as a possible D gene (5 bases). This CDR3 spans 13 amino acids. The V gene's germline CDR1 is SEHNR and CDR2 FQNEAQ (reference sequence). V lost 1 base to trimming and J lost 8 bases, with 11 bases between them. CDR3 coding DNA: TGTGCCAGCAGCTTAGTTTCGACAGCAGAAGCTTTCTTT. This translates into CASSLVSTAEAFF.

This chain links TRBV5-1 with TRBJ2-1, with TRBD2 matching 7 bases. This CDR3 is 16 amino acids long. The trim removed 4 bases at V and 8 bases at J, leaving 15 bases unmatched. CDR1 and CDR2 from the germline V gene are SGHRS and YFSETQ. The CDR3 spells CASSRTGTTSWDEQFF. The CDR3 DNA is TGCGCCAGCAGCAGGACCGGGACTACCTCCTGGGATGAGCAGTTCTTC.

The chain has TRBV19 and TRBJ1-6; D gene ambiguous. V dropped 6 bases and J dropped 10 bases, with 19 bases sitting between them. CDR3 size: 15 residues. CDR1 is LNHDA, CDR2 SQIVND, per germline (reference sequence). The CDR3 loop reads CASRSREAVGSPLHF. The CDR3 DNA reads TGTGCCAGTAGGAGTCGGGAGGCAGTAGGGTCACCCCTCCACTTT. Full variable domain (missing parts from reference TRBV19 and TRBJ1-6): DGGITQSPKYLFRKEGQNVTLSCEQNLNHDAMYWYRQDPGQGLRLIYYSQIVNDFQKGDIAEGYSVSREKKESFPLTVTSAQKNPTAFYLCASRSREAVGSPLHFGNGTRLTVT.

The chain carries TRBV6-1 and TRBJ2-7; TRBD1 aligns across 8 bases. Germline-derived CDR1 and CDR2 are MNHNS and SASEGT. This CDR3 spans 14 amino acids. V lost 5 bases and J lost 1; bases outside the gene matches: 4. CDR3 nucleotide sequence: TGTGCCAGCAGTCCAGGGGGCGCGTCCTACGAGCAGTACTTC. This encodes CASSPGGASYEQYF.

Only one count was recorded for this clone. The CDR3 region has the DNA TGTGCCAGCACCCCGAGGGTGAGGGAGAGCACAGATACGCAGTATTTT. Translating gives CASTPRVRESTDTQYF. V gene TRBV13 combines with J gene TRBJ2-3; D may be TRBD2 (5 bases). The CDR3 is made up of 16 amino acids. V lost 7 bases to trimming and J lost 0 bases, with 17 bases between them. Germline CDR1 PRHDT, CDR2 FYEKMQ (reference sequence).

The CDR3 DNA follows: TGTGCCAGTAGTATGGGACACCTCTACGAGCAGTACTTC. Its translation is CASSMGHLYEQYF. J is TRBJ2-7 and V is TRBV19, with D possibly being TRBD1 (6 bases). CDR1 LNHDA and CDR2 SQIVND come from the germline V gene (reference sequence). This CDR3 spans 13 amino acids. The ends were cut back, 3 bases at V and 3 bases at J, with 9 bases in the middle.